A single sample gave rise to the 13 T cell receptor beta chains below, sequenced in a study of T cell responses to AZD1222 COVID-19 vaccine. Using immunoSEQ multiplex PCR, the repertoire was profiled, and TCRdb retains in-frame clones only, with some absent. Counted here are 150,000 or so clones, approximately 91% occurring once; the ten biggest clones make up approximately 7.2%. This material consisted of peripheral blood, taken after recovery from COVID-19. The receptors derive from an adult who had recovered from COVID-19.

This chain uses TRBV28 with TRBJ1-5; TRBD1 aligns across 7 bases. The CDR3 loop spans 15 amino acids. Trimming removed 5 bases from V and 7 bases from J; junction bases left unmatched: 11. Per germline, CDR1 MDHEN and CDR2 SYDVKM. CDR3 amino acids: CASSPTVGGQQPQHF. The CDR3 DNA reads TGTGCCAGCAGTCCGACCGTAGGGGGCCAACAGCCCCAGCATTTT.

The chain links TRBV5-5 to TRBJ2-7; 9 bases agree with TRBD1. The CDR3 runs 14 residues. Trimming at V came to 4 bases and at J to 5 bases, leaving 7 bases not matched to a gene. Germline V lookup: CDR1 SGHKS, CDR2 YYEKEE (reference sequence). The CDR3 is CASSLWDRAHEQYF. The CDR3 DNA sequence: TGTGCCAGCAGCCTCTGGGACAGGGCCCACGAGCAGTACTTC.

V is TRBV10-1 and J is TRBJ1-4; D unresolved. The V and J ends lost 6 bases and 8 bases respectively, with 13 bases between them. Germline V lookup: CDR1 WNHNN, CDR2 SYGVQD (reference sequence). This CDR3 is built from 13 residues. The CDR3 DNA is TGCGCCAGCAGCCCGTTCCTGGGCGAAAAACTGTTTTTT. Its translation is CASSPFLGEKLFF.

This clone was found a few times. The chain combines TRBV2 with TRBJ2-1, with 7 nucleotides matching TRBD2. The CDR3 sequence is 15 residues long. Germline V gene data show CDR1 as SNHLY and CDR2 as FYNNEI. J lost 7 bases, V lost 0 bases, and 6 bases had no gene match. The CDR3 protein is CASSEARGLSNEQFF. CDR3 in DNA: TGTGCCAGCAGTGAAGCGAGGGGACTATCGAATGAGCAGTTCTTC.

This clone occurred a few times. The chain is built from TRBV9 and TRBJ2-5; 9 bases fit TRBD2. The CDR3 is 16 residues long. Per the germline V gene, CDR1 is SGDLS and CDR2 is YYNGEE. Unmatched junction bases numbered 13, after V lost 5 bases and J lost 5 bases. The CDR3 sequence: CASSELMGLAAETQYF. The DNA for the CDR3 is TGTGCCAGCAGTGAACTTATGGGACTAGCTGCGGAGACCCAGTACTTC.

This chain joins TRBV29-1 and TRBJ1-1, with D possibly matching TRBD1 (5 bases). V was shortened by 3 bases and J by 1 base, with 9 bases between the two germline ends. The CDR3 totals 13 residues. Germline loops: CDR1 SQVTM, CDR2 ANQGSEA. The CDR3: CSVDRAGNTEAFF. DNA of the CDR3: TGCAGCGTTGACAGGGCGGGGAACACTGAAGCTTTCTTT.

The rearrangement links TRBV2 to TRBJ1-5, with D possibly TRBD1 on 6 matching bases. The CDR3 sequence is 15 residues long. Germline loops: CDR1 SNHLY, CDR2 FYNNEI. Trimming removed 6 bases at V and 2 bases at J, with 14 bases between. CDR3 in amino acids: CASSANRVGNQPQHF. CDR3 bases: TGTGCCAGCAGCGCAAACAGGGTTGGCAATCAGCCCCAGCATTTT.

There are a few counts of this clone. The chain is built from TRBV5-4 and TRBJ1-2, with D perhaps matching TRBD1 (5 bases). In germline, CDR1 is SGHNT, CDR2 YYREEE (reference sequence). This CDR3 contains 13 residues. Trimming took off 1 base at V and 5 bases at J, with 9 bases between the two ends. CDR3 DNA: TGTGCCAGCAGCTTGCAGGGAGGGTATGGCTACACCTTC. Translation gives CASSLQGGYGYTF. The whole variable domain, remainder taken from reference TRBV5-4 and TRBJ1-2, is ETGVTQSPTHLIKTRGQQVTLRCSSQSGHNTVSWYQQALGQGPQFIFQYYREEENGRGNFPPRFSGLQFPNYSSELNVNALELDDSALYLCASSLQGGYGYTFGSGTRLTVV.

V and J are TRBV5-8 and TRBJ2-6; 7 bases are shared with TRBD1. The junction had 8 bases not matched to a gene; V was cut back by 2 bases and J by 0 bases. The CDR3 extends over 18 amino acids. CDR1 is SGHTS and CDR2 is YDEGEE in the germline V gene. CDR3 bases: TGTGCCAGCAGCTTTAAGGGGGCCCTGACCTCTGGGGCCAACGTCCTGACTTTC. Its protein product is CASSFKGALTSGANVLTF.

The chain uses TRBV28 and TRBJ1-2, with D unclear. V was pared by 2 bases and J by 8 bases, with 9 bases between. From germline, CDR1 is MDHEN and CDR2 SYDVKM. This CDR3 comprises 12 residues. The CDR3 coding sequence is TGTGCCAGCAGTTTAGCAGGCTGGGGCTACACCTTC. Translation gives CASSLAGWGYTF.

CDR3 amino acids: CASRFRTGDWNTGELFF. The CDR3 nucleotides read TGTGCCAGCAGGTTCCGCACAGGAGACTGGAACACCGGGGAGCTGTTTTTT. This sequence joins TRBV7-9 and TRBJ2-2; tentative D call: TRBD1 (5 bases). This CDR3 region has 17 residues. In germline, CDR1 is SEHNR, CDR2 FQNEAQ (reference sequence). The V and J ends lost 6 bases and 1 base respectively, with 18 bases between them.

The V gene is TRBV9, the J gene TRBJ2-2; 9 nucleotides agree with TRBD1. CDR3 size: 16 residues. The germline V gene encodes CDR1 SGDLS and CDR2 YYNGEE. After removal of 3 bases from V and 1 base from J, the junction contained 4 bases not matched to a gene. The CDR3 is CASSGRQGGNTGELFF. CDR3 DNA sequence: TGTGCCAGCAGCGGACGACAGGGGGGGAACACCGGGGAGCTGTTTTTT.

The gene calls are TRBV3-1 (or the pseudogene TRBV3-2) and TRBJ2-7; D might be TRBD1 (5 bases). This CDR3 region has 14 residues. Germline-derived CDR1 and CDR2 are LGHDT and YNNKEL (reference sequence). Trimming removed 2 bases at V and 3 bases at J, with 11 bases between. CDR3 in DNA: TGTGCCAGCAGCCAATTCGACAGCCACTACGAGCAGTACTTC. The encoded protein is CASSQFDSHYEQYF.